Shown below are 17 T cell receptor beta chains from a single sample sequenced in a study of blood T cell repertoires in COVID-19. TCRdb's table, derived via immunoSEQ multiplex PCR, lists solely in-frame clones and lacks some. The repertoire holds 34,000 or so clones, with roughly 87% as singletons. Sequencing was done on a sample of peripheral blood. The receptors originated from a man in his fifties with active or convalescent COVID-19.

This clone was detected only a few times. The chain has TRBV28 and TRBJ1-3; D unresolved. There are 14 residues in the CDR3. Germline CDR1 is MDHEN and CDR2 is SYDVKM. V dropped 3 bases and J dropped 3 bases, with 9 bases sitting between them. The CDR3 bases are TGTGCCAGCAGTTTGACTAACAGTGGAAACACCATATATTTT. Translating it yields CASSLTNSGNTIYF.

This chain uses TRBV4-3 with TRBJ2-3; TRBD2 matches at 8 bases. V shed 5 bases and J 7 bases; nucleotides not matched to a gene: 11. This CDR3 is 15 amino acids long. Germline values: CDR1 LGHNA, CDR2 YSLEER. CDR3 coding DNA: TGCGCCAGCAGCTTGGTAGCGGGATTGGGCCATACGCAGTATTTT. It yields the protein CASSLVAGLGHTQYF.

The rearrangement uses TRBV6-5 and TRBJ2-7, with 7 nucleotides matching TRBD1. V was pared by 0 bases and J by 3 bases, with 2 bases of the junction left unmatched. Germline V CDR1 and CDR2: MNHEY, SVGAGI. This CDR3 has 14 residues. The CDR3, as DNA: TGTGCCAGCAGTTACTCGTCAGGGGGCTACGAGCAGTACTTC. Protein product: CASSYSSGGYEQYF.

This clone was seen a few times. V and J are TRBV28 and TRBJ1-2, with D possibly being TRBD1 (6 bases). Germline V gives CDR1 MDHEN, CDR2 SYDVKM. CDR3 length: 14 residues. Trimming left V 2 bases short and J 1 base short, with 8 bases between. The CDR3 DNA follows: TGTGCCAGCAGTTTACCAGGGGTTAACTATGGCTACACCTTC. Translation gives CASSLPGVNYGYTF.

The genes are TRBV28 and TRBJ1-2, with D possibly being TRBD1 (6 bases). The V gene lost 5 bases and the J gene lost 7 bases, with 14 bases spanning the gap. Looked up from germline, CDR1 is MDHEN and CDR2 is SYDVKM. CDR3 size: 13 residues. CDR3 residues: CASSTTGTGGYTF. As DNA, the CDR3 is TGTGCCAGCAGTACTACAGGGACGGGTGGCTACACCTTC.

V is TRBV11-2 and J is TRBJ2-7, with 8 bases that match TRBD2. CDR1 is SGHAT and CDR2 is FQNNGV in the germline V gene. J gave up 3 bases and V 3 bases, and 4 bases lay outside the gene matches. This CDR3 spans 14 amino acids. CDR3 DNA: TGTGCCAGCAGCTTTGGGACTAGGGGCTACGAGCAGTACTTC. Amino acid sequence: CASSFGTRGYEQYF.

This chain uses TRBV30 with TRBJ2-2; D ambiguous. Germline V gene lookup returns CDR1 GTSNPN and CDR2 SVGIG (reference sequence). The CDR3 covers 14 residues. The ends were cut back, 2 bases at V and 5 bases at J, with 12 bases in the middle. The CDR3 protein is CAWSIVADTGELFF. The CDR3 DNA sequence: TGTGCCTGGAGTATCGTAGCTGATACCGGGGAGCTGTTTTTT.

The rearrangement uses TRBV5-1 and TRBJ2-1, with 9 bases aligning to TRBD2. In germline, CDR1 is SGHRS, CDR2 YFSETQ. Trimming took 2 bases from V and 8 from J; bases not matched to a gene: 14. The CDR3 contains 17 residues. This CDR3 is CASSLRGRAVAIDEQFF. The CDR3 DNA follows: TGCGCCAGCAGCTTACGCGGGAGGGCCGTGGCCATCGATGAGCAGTTCTTC.

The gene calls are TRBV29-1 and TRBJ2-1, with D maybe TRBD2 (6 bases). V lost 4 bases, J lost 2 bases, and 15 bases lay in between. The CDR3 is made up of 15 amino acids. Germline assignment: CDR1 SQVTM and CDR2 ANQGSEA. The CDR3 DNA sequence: TGCAGCGTTGTCTTGCGGGTAGCGGCCTACAATGAGCAGTTCTTC. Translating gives CSVVLRVAAYNEQFF.

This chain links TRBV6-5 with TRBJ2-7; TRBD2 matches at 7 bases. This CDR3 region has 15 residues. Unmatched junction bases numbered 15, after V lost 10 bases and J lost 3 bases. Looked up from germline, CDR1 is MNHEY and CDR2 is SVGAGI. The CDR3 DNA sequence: TGTGCCACCTCTGTTGCGGGAGCTAGGGACTACGAGCAGTACTTC. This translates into CATSVAGARDYEQYF.

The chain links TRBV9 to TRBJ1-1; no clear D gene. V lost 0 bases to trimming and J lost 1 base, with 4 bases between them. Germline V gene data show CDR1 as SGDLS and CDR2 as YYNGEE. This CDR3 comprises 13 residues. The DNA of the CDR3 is TGTGCCAGCAGCGTAGGGGCGAACACTGAAGCTTTCTTT. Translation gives CASSVGANTEAFF.

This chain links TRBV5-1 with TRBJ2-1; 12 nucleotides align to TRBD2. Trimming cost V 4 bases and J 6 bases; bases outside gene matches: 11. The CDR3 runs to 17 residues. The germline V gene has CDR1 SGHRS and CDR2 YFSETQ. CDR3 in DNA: TGCGCCAGCAGCAGAAGACTAGCGGGAGAAGGAGGCAATGAGCAGTTCTTC. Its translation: CASSRRLAGEGGNEQFF.

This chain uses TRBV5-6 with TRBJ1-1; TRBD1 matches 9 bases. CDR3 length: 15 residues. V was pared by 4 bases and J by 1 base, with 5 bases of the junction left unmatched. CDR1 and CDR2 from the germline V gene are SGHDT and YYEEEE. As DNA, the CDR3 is TGTGCCAGCAGCCAAGGACAGGGGTCGAACACTGAAGCTTTCTTT. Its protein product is CASSQGQGSNTEAFF.

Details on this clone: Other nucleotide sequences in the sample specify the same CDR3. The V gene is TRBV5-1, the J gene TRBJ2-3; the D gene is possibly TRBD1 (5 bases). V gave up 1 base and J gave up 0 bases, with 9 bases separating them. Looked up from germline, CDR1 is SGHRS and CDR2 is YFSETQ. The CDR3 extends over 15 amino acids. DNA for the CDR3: TGCGCCAGCAGCTTGTGGGGCGGTAGCACAGATACGCAGTATTTT. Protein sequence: CASSLWGGSTDTQYF.

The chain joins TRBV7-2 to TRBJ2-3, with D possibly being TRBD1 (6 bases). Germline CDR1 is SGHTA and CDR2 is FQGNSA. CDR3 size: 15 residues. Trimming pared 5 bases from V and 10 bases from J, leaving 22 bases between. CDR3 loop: CASSLETWTVGAQYF. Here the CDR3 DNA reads TGTGCCAGCAGCCTAGAAACTTGGACAGTGGGGGCGCAGTATTTT.

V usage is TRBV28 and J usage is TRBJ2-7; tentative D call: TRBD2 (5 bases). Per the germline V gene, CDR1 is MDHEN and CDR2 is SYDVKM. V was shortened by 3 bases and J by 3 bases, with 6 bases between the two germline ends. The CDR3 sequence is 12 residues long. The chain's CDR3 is CASSFRGYEQYF. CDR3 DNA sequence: TGTGCCAGCAGTTTTCGGGGCTACGAGCAGTACTTC. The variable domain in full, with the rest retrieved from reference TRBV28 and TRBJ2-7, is DVKVTQSSRYLVKRTGEKVFLECVQDMDHENMFWYRQDPGLGLRLIYFSYDVKMKEKGDIPEGYSVSREKKERFSLILESASTNQTSMYLCASSFRGYEQYFGPGTRLTVT.

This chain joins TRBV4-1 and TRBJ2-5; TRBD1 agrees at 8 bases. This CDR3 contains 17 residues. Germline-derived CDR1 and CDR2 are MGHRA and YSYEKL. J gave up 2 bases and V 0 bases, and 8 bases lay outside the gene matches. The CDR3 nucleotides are TGCGCCAGCAGCCAAGATCCGGCAGGGGGCCTACAAGAGACCCAGTACTTC. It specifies CASSQDPAGGLQETQYF.